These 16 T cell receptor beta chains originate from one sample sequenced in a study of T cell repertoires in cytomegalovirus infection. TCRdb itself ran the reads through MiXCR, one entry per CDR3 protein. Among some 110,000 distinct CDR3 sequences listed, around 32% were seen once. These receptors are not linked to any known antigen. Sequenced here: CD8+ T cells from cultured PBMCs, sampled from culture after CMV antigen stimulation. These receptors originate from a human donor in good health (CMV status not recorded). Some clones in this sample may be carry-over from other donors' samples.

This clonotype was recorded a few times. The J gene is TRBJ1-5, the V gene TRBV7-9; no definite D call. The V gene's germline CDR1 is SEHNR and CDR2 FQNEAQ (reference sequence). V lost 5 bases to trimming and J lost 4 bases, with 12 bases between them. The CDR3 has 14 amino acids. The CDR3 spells CASSPGDFNQPQHF. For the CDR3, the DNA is TGTGCCAGCAGCCCCGGGGATTTTAATCAGCCCCAGCATTTT.

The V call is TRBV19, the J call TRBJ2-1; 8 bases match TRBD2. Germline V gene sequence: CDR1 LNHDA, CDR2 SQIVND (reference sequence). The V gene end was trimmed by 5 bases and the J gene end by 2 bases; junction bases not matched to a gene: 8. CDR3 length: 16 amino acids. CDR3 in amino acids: CASSWELLAAYNEQFF. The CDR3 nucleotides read TGTGCCAGTAGTTGGGAGCTACTAGCGGCCTACAATGAGCAGTTCTTC.

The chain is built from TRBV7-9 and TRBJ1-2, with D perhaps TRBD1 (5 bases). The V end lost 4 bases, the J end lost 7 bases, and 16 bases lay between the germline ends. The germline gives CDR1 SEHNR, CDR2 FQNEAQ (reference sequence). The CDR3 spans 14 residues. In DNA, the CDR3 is TGTGCCAGCAGCTCCGGGACTGGGCCCTCTGGCTACACCTTC. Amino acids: CASSSGTGPSGYTF.

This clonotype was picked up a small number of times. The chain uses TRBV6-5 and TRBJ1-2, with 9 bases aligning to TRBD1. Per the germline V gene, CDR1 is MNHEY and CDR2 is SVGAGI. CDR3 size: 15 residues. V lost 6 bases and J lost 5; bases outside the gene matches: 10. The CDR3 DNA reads TGTGCCAGCAGGAAATCAACAGGGGGCGCGTATGGCTACACCTTC. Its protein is CASRKSTGGAYGYTF.

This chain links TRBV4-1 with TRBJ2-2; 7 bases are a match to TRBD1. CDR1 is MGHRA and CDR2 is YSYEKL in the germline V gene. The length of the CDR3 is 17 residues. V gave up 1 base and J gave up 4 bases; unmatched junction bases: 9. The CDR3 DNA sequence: TGCGCCAGCAGCCAAGTGGGGACAGTTTTTGGCACCGGGGAGCTGTTTTTT. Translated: CASSQVGTVFGTGELFF.

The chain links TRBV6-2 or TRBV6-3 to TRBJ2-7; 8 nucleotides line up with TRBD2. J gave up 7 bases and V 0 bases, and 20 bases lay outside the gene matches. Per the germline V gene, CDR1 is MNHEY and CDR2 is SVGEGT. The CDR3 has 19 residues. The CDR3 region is CASSYSSRLASREPREQYF. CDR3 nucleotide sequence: TGTGCCAGCAGTTACTCGTCGCGACTAGCGAGCCGAGAGCCGCGGGAGCAGTACTTC.

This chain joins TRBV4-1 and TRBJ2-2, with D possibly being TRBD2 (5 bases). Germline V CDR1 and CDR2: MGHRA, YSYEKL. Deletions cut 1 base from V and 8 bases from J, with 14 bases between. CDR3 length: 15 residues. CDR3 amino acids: CASSQVPGSGGELFF. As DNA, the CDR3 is TGCGCCAGCAGCCAAGTCCCGGGATCCGGGGGGGAGCTGTTTTTT.

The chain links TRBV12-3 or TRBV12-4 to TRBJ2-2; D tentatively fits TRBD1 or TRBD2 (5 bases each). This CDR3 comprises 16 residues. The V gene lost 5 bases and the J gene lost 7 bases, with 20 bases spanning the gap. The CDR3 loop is CASSSPTGTLNGELFF. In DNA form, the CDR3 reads TGTGCCAGCAGTAGCCCCACCGGGACCCTCAACGGGGAGCTGTTTTTT.

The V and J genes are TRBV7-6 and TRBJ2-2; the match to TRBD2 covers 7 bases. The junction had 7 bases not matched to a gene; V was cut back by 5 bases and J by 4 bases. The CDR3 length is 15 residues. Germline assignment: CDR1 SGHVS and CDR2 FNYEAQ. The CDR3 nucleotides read TGTGCCAGCAGCCCTGGGGAGGGACTCACCGGGGAGCTGTTTTTT. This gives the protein CASSPGEGLTGELFF.

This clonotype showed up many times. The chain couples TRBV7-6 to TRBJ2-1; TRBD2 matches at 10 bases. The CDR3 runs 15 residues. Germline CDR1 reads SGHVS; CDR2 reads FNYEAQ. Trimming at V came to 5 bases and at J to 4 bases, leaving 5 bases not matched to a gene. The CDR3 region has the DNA TGTGCCAGCAGCCCAGCGGGGGGGCTTTACAATGAGCAGTTCTTC. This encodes CASSPAGGLYNEQFF.

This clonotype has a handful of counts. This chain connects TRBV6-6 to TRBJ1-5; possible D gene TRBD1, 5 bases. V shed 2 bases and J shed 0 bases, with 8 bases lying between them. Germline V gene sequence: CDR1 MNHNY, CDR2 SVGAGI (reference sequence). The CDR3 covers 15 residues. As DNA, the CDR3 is TGTGCCAGCAGTTACGGGGCAGATAGCAATCAGCCCCAGCATTTT. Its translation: CASSYGADSNQPQHF.

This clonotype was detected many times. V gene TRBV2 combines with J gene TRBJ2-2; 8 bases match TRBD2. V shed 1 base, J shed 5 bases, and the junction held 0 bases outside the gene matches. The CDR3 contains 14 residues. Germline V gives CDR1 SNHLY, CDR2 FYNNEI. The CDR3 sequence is CASSEVAGTGELFF. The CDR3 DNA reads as TGTGCCAGCAGTGAAGTAGCGGGGACCGGGGAGCTGTTTTTT.

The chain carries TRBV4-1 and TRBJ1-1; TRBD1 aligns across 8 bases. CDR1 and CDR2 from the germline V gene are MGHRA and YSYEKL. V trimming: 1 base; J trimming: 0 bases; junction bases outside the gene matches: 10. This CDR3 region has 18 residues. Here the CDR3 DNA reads TGCGCCAGCAGCCAAGTGGGCGGACAGGGAAACTTGAACACTGAAGCTTTCTTT. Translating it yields CASSQVGGQGNLNTEAFF.

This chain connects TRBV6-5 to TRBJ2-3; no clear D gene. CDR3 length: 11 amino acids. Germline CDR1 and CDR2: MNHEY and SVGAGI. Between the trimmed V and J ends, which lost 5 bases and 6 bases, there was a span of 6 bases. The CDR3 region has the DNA TGTGCCAGCAGTCAGTTGGATACGCAGTATTTT. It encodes CASSQLDTQYF.

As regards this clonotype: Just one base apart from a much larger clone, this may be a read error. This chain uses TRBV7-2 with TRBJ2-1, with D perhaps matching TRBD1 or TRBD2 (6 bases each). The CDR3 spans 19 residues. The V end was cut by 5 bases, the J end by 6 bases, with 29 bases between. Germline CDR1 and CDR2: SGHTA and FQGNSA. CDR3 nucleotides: TGTGCCAGCAGCCCATCCCGGGGGCAGGGGACCATTCAATTCAATGAGCAGTTCTTC. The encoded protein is CASSPSRGQGTIQFNEQFF.

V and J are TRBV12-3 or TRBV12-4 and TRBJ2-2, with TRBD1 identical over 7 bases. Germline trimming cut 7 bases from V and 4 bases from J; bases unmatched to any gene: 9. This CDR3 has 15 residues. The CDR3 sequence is CASKQGYSGTGELFF. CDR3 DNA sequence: TGTGCCAGCAAACAGGGGTATTCGGGCACCGGGGAGCTGTTTTTT.